The text below deals with one T cell receptor beta chain. The antigen it recognizes is unknown. Mismatch with germline at one junction end may stem from a read error. Sequencing instrument: Illumina NovaSeq 6000. TCRalpha and TCRbeta cDNA libraries were built by 5'RACE with constant-segment primers, adding sample barcodes and unique molecular identifiers. RNA was extracted from every sample with Trizol reagent. Amplification of the libraries took two PCR steps, and the second step added a second sample barcode plus Illumina TruSeq adapters. The libraries were sequenced on an Illumina NovaSeq using 2 x 150 bp paired-end reads. From the authors' description of their analysis: Demultiplexing of reads and collapsing into UMI-guided consensus sequences were performed with migec v1.2.7. Using mixcr v2.1.11, UMI consensuses were aligned to TRA and TRB V and J templates and then assembled into clonotypes. A clonotype was counted as expanded or contracted only if both edgeR and NoisET called the change significant, with noise models trained on biological replicates. edgeR calls used a false discovery rate-adjusted p below 0.01 and a log2 fold-change threshold of 1. As an exploratory analysis of dynamics, max-normalized trajectories of the 1000 most abundant clonotypes were examined with PCA combined with hierarchical clustering. Separately sequenced CD4+ and CD8+ repertoires were used to assign the CD4 or CD8 phenotype of responding clones. The public reads were reanalyzed by TCRdb: fastp trimming at Q25, MiXCR alignment, in-frame beta chains only. For every CDR3 protein sequence, its rows merge into one entry that carries the most common genes and DNA. TCRdb's processing, not the study's, gives the V and J calls here. The sample contains about 170,000 distinct CDR3 sequences, 10% to 15% of them found a single time. About 3.3% of the sample is taken by the ten largest.

This entry belongs to a study of T-cell memory formation after mild COVID-19 (dated by TCRdb to about 2021). Turning to the overall study: Most TCR sequence clusters were specific to one of the two donors. Longitudinal TCRalpha and TCRbeta repertoire sequencing tracked T-cell clones expanding and contracting after mild COVID-19 in two donors. Two young, previously healthy adult volunteers made up the cohort, one male and one female. Beyond this particular receptor, the publication reports: Contracting CD4+ clones appeared mostly in the CM and EM memory subsets, whereas CD8+ clones were enriched in EMRA. Some responding clones were detected in pre-infection memory, suggesting pre-existing cross-reactive memory T cells joined the SARS-CoV-2 response. SARS-CoV-2 specificity was not confirmed for the second-wave clones peaking on day 37. The study covered only a couple of mild cases, and larger cohorts including severe cases with pre-infection samples were considered necessary. From day 15 to 85, contracting clones showed balanced CD4/CD8 phenotypes, whereas a second wave of clones that expanded from day 15 to 37 leaned towards CD4+.

As encoded in the germline V gene (reference sequence), CDR1 is DFQATT while CDR2 is SNEGSKA. The CDR3 contains 13 residues, cysteine and phenylalanine counted. Of all the DNA, just the CDR3 is kept, 39 bases in frame from base 1. Ficoll-Paque density gradient centrifugation was used to isolate PBMCs. Recombination joined TRBV20-1 with TRBJ1-2; the D gene is perhaps TRBD1, on 6 matching bases. This sequence was found in a man aged 18-30 years who had mild COVID-19 (a few samples of this study predate the infection). The sample titles of this study are shuffled in the database, so cell type and time point are left out; the donor was told from shared clones. The material sequenced was PBMCs or a T cell subset sorted from them (not recorded which). At the DNA level, the sequence is TGCAGTGCTGGCGGGACCGGGGGCCTACAACAACATTTC. Translated, it reads CSAGGTGGLQQHF.